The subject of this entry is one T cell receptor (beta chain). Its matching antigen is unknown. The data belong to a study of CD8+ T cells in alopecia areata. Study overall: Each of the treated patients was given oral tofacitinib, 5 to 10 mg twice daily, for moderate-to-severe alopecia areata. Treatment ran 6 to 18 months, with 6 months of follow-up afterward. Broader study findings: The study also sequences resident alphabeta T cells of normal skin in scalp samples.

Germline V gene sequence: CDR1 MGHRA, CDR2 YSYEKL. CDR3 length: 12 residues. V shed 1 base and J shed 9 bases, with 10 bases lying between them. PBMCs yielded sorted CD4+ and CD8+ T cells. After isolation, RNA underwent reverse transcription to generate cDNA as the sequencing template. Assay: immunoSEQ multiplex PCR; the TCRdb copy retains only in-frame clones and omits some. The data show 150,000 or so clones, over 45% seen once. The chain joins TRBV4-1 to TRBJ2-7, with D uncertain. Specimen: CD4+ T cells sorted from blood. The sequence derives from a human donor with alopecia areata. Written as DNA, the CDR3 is TGCGCCAGCAGCCAAGGGTATGGTTGGCAGTACTTC. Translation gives CASSQGYGWQYF.